The present T cell receptor beta chain was sequenced within a study of blood T cell repertoires in COVID-19. Study-wide context: The United States, Italy and Spain supplied acute and convalescent COVID-19 samples. The cDNA or gDNA used as material had been derived from T cells, B-cell-depleted T cells, or PBMCs.

In the original processing: Reference gene primers were amplified, and this amplification served to estimate nucleated cell counts. The assay was immunoSEQ multiplex PCR, and TCRdb's table has in-frame clones only and misses some. The DNA gave D and trimming, while V, J and clone size come from that table. This sample has over 45,000 clones, with approximately 80% found just once. The CDR3 is made up of 13 amino acids. V was clipped by 4 bases and J by 8 bases, with 17 bases between them. Germline CDR1 SQVTM, CDR2 ANQGSEA. The V and J genes are TRBV29-1 and TRBJ1-2, with a possible D match to TRBD1 (5 bases). The origin of this receptor is a human donor with active or convalescent COVID-19. The donor label of this sample is uncertain. Sequenced sample: peripheral blood. The CDR3: CSVVQATPYGYTF. The CDR3 DNA sequence: TGCAGCGTTGTACAGGCTACCCCCTACGGCTACACCTTC.